Only a few counts were recorded for the clone carrying this TCR beta chain. Per the germline V gene, CDR1 is DFQATT and CDR2 is SNEGSKA (reference sequence). V was cut by 6 bases and J by 2 bases, with 12 bases left in between. The CDR3 runs to 13 residues. This sample was taken from a study of blood T cells in healthy people across ages. Using a J-beta primer mix together with a sample-barcoded 5' primer, a second PCR was run for roughly 6 to 12 cycles. Tags on each cDNA molecule came from a template-switch adaptor with 12 random nucleotides. TCRdb used MiXCR to reprocess the 5' RACE reads, holding one entry per CDR3 protein. The sample records around 690,000 distinct CDR3 sequences, under 70% being singletons. Donors each provided about 9.5 milliliters of peripheral blood.

V and J are TRBV20-1 and TRBJ2-3; D is tentatively TRBD1 or TRBD2 (5 bases each). The origin of this receptor is a man aged 55 to 70 in good health. What was sequenced was blood. This chain's CDR3 is CSARDLPTDTQYF. The CDR3 coding sequence is TGCAGTGCAAGGGACCTCCCCACAGATACGCAGTATTTT.